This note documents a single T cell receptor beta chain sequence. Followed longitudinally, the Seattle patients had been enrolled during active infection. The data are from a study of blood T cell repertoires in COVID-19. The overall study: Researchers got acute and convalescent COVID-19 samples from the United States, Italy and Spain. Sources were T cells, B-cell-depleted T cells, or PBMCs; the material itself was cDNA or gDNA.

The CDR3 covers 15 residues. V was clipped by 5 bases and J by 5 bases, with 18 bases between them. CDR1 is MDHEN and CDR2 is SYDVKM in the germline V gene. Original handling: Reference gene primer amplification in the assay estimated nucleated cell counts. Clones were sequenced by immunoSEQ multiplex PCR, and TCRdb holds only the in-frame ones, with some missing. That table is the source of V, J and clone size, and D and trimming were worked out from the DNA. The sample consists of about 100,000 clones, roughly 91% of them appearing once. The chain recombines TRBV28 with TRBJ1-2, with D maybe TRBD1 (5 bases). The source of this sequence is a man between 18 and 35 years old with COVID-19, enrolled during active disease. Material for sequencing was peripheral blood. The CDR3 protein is CASSPTDARLYGYTF. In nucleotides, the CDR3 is TGTGCCAGCAGTCCGACAGACGCTCGACTTTATGGCTACACCTTC.